The source of this T cell receptor beta chain is a study of sequential checkpoint blockade in melanoma (dated by TCRdb to about 2019). About the investigation overall: In a 1:1 randomization, patients received either first-line nivolumab then ipilimumab (arm A) or ipilimumab then nivolumab (arm B). Maintenance nivolumab came after each of the two trial sequences. What the authors observed across the whole study: Larger, independent patient cohorts are needed to validate the response-prediction model that combines TCR metrics and mutation burden.

CDR1 and CDR2, per the germline V gene (reference sequence), are SSHAT and FNYEAQ. The CDR3 holds 15 amino acids from the cysteine to the phenylalanine. Just the 45-base CDR3 DNA is kept, in frame starting at base 1. The immunoSEQ Assay was used to immunosequence TCRbeta CDR3 regions from genomic DNA. Before high-throughput sequencing, genomic DNA was amplified using bias-controlled multiplex PCR. The study's own analysis went as follows. To quantify the absolute abundance of each unique TCRbeta CDR3 region, the sequences were collapsed and filtered. Clonality, defined as 1 minus Pielou's evenness, was calculated using productive rearrangements only. Clones with significantly greater frequencies in on-treatment versus baseline samples were identified using a previously published method. Imported from immuneACCESS, the table was reduced by TCRdb to in-frame sequences with V and J called. These copies leave out some clones; in studies compared against another copy, an unresolved V gene accounts for under half, and the cause of the remainder is not known. For V, J and clone size, that table is used; D and trimming come from the DNA. The sample has around 41,000 clones on record, 86% of them singletons. The ten top clones hold roughly an eighth of the sample.

Taken with the paper, the label for treatment or condition translates to: randomized to nivolumab then ipilimumab (arm A) or the reverse (arm B). None of the patients in the trial had previously been given DNA-damaging chemotherapy. Live CD3+CD8+ cells negative for CD19 and CD56 were sorted from thawed PBMCs on a FACS Aria II flow cytometer. Samples came from patients with melanoma in CheckMate 064, a randomized, open-label phase II trial of sequential checkpoint blockade. Peripheral blood mononuclear cells were collected by leukapheresis, purified with Ficoll-Paque, and frozen in human serum with roughly 10% DMSO. Immediately after sorting, the purity of the sorted blood CD3+CD8+ cells was confirmed to be >95%, and DNA was then extracted. As concerns this clone: The antigen it recognizes is unknown. One end of the junction varies from germline; a read error may be responsible.

Recombination linked TRBV7-7 to TRBJ2-1; the D gene cannot be named for sure. The TCR sequence derives from a human donor with melanoma. Sequenced here: CD8+ T cells sorted from blood (inferred from file names), sampled from a patient given nivolumab and ipilimumab in sequence. The nucleotide sequence is given as TGTGCTAGCAGCCCCCCCGCGGTCGACTACAATGAGCAGTTCTTC. It codes for CASSPPAVDYNEQFF.